A selection of T cell receptor beta chains follows, all from one sample in a study of blood T cell repertoires in COVID-19. Data came from immunoSEQ multiplex PCR; TCRdb stores just in-frame clones and leaves some out. Of some 370,000 clones in the sample, 89% are singletons; the top ten hold roughly 1.2%. Specimen: peripheral blood. All receptors come from a man aged 40-55 years with acute or convalescent COVID-19. Both conserved end residues are trimmed from each CDR3. The order of the fields is V gene, J gene, CDR3 protein.

>TRBV28|TRBJ2-1
ASSSPVLGTGVRYSYNEQF
>TRBV13|TRBJ2-2
ASSPTSGLAAPGELF
>TRBV2|TRBJ1-2
ASSERRGGVYGYT
>TRBV4-3|TRBJ1-2
ASSQDRSSRGNYGYT
>TRBV2|TRBJ2-1
ASSQRREGRNEQF
>TRBV10-3|TRBJ2-5
AISEDGYQETQY
>TRBV7-2|TRBJ1-5
ASSLQGAAQPQH
>TRBV11-3|TRBJ1-1
ASSATGDPEAF
>TRBV28|TRBJ2-5
ASRIRTGWKRAEETQY
>TRBV11-3|TRBJ2-3
ASSSPPGPKNTQY
>TRBV24-1|TRBJ2-5
ATSDTSGSGVETQY
>TRBV7-9|TRBJ1-3
ASRDPGFGNTIY
>TRBV7-8|TRBJ1-1
ASSSRVLNTEAF
>TRBV11-2|TRBJ1-2
ASSTRGWGRVGYGYT
>TRBV6-2/TRBV6-3|TRBJ1-1
ASSYSQGATEAF
>TRBV27|TRBJ1-3
ASRRDRTSGNTIY
>TRBV6-6|TRBJ1-2
ASSYAPREGYGYT
>TRBV13|TRBJ2-3
ASSQRTSGRGGPVTDTQY
>TRBV3-1/TRBV3-2|TRBJ1-6
ASSQVRRVPLVDSPLH
>TRBV5-6|TRBJ2-5
ASSLQGTLGKTQY
>TRBV4-1|TRBJ2-1
ASSLSATSGLPSSYNEQF
>TRBV19|TRBJ1-6
ASSRTGGFYNSPLH
>TRBV28|TRBJ1-3
ASATGLTGNTIY
>TRBV25-1|TRBJ1-1
ASSDRGGGTEAF
>TRBV5-6|TRBJ2-1
ASSGGLAGNYNEQF
>TRBV6-6|TRBJ1-2
AITDQGWGYT
>TRBV2|TRBJ1-5
ASNPDRNQPQH
>TRBV10-2|TRBJ2-7
ASSELGTDYEQY
>TRBV19|TRBJ1-2
ASSILAGGYGYT
>TRBV4-3|TRBJ2-5
ASSQGNRGETQY